These 27 T cell receptor beta chains came from one sample sequenced in a study of T cells after yellow fever vaccination. TCRdb re-called the 5' RACE reads with MiXCR, one entry per CDR3 protein. The sample holds some 320,000 distinct CDR3 sequences, roughly 9% seen once. The specimen was CD4+ T cells sorted from PBMCs, collected 5 days after the yellow fever booster vaccination. These receptors all come from a man between 18 and 29 years old who received the YFV17D yellow fever vaccine.

CDR3 in DNA: TGTGCCAGCAGCCAAGGTCCCAGGGTCGCCGGGGAGCTGTTTTTT. This gives the protein CASSQGPRVAGELFF. The V call is TRBV3-1, the J call TRBJ2-2; tentative D call: TRBD1 (5 bases). Trimming pared 1 base from V and 6 bases from J, leaving 12 bases between. Per germline, CDR1 LGHDT and CDR2 YNNKEL (reference sequence). This CDR3 has 15 amino acids.

The V and J genes are TRBV6-5 and TRBJ2-6; D ambiguous. This CDR3 has 16 amino acids. From germline, CDR1 is MNHEY and CDR2 SVGAGI. Trimming left V 0 bases short and J 0 bases short, with 6 bases between. The CDR3 region has the DNA TGTGCCAGCAGTTACTCTTTCCACTCTGGGGCCAACGTCCTGACTTTC. Its protein is CASSYSFHSGANVLTF.

The J gene is TRBJ2-5, the V gene TRBV18; a weak D match, TRBD2 (6 bases). The germline V and J ends were trimmed by 4 bases and 4 bases, with 16 bases remaining between them. Per the germline V gene, CDR1 is KGHSH and CDR2 is LQKENI. CDR3 size: 15 residues. The CDR3 nucleotides are TGTGCCAGCTCACAGATACTAGCCGCCCCAGAGACCCAGTACTTC. This encodes CASSQILAAPETQYF. Supplemented by reference TRBV18 and TRBJ2-5, the full variable domain reads NAGVMQNPRHLVRRRGQEARLRCSPMKGHSHVYWYRQLPEEGLKFMVYLQKENIIDESGMPKERFSAEFPKEGPSILRIQQVVRGDSAAYFCASSQILAAPETQYFGPGTRLLVL.

The chain couples TRBV20-1 to TRBJ2-5; TRBD2 agrees at 10 bases. The CDR3 length is 16 residues. Germline values: CDR1 DFQATT, CDR2 SNEGSKA (reference sequence). V gave up 0 bases and J gave up 1 base; unmatched junction bases: 5. DNA for the CDR3: TGCAGTGCTAGAGATCTACTAGCGGGAACCCAAGAGACCCAGTACTTC. It is translated as CSARDLLAGTQETQYF.

This clonotype was counted only a few times. The V and J genes are TRBV6-2 or TRBV6-3 and TRBJ2-2; possible D gene TRBD1, 6 bases. The CDR3 runs to 16 residues. Trimming shortened V by 5 bases and J by 7 bases, and 20 bases separated the two germline ends. The V gene's germline CDR1 is MNHEY and CDR2 SVGEGT. The CDR3 here is CASSNRDTRAGGELFF. The CDR3 coding sequence is TGTGCCAGCAGTAATCGGGACACCCGTGCGGGCGGGGAGCTGTTTTTT.

V gene TRBV11-1 combines with J gene TRBJ2-5; D not certain. Germline V gene data show CDR1 as SGHAT and CDR2 as FQDESV (reference sequence). This CDR3 has 15 amino acids. Trimming shortened V by 1 base and J by 4 bases, and 13 bases separated the two germline ends. CDR3 amino acids: CASSLGASVPETQYF. CDR3 nucleotides: TGTGCCAGCAGCTTAGGGGCGTCGGTACCAGAGACCCAGTACTTC. Full variable domain (rest looked up from reference TRBV11-1 and TRBJ2-5): EAEVAQSPRYKITEKSQAVAFWCDPISGHATLYWYRQILGQGPELLVQFQDESVVDDSQLPKDRFSAERLKGVDSTLKIQPAELGDSAMYLCASSLGASVPETQYFGPGTRLLVL.

This clonotype has more than one count but fewer than ten. The CDR3 spells CASSMVGLNEKLFF. The CDR3 region has the DNA TGTGCCAGTAGTATGGTCGGCCTCAATGAAAAACTGTTTTTT. The chain uses TRBV19 and TRBJ1-4; no firm D call. The V gene's germline CDR1 is LNHDA and CDR2 SQIVND (reference sequence). The CDR3 runs to 14 residues. The V gene lost 3 bases and the J gene lost 5 bases, with 10 bases spanning the gap.

The rearrangement uses TRBV28 and TRBJ2-1; TRBD2 might be the D (7 bases). This CDR3 is 16 amino acids long. Per germline, CDR1 MDHEN and CDR2 SYDVKM. V shed 6 bases and J shed 5 bases, with 20 bases lying between them. The DNA for the CDR3 is TGTGCCAGCAGATCCGCGGGGGCCCCTGGGGACAATGAGCAGTTCTTC. Translation gives CASRSAGAPGDNEQFF.

This clonotype has just a few counts. As DNA, the CDR3 is TGTGCCAGTTCCCCAGCCGGAAACACCATATATTTT. Translated, it gives CASSPAGNTIYF. The chain links TRBV19 to TRBJ1-3; no firm D call. The CDR3 is 12 residues long. The V end was cut by 8 bases, the J end by 4 bases, with 9 bases between. Germline V gives CDR1 LNHDA, CDR2 SQIVND (reference sequence).

The chain couples TRBV4-3 to TRBJ1-4; D remains ambiguous. The V gene lost 1 base and the J gene lost 0 bases, with 12 bases spanning the gap. CDR1 is LGHNA, CDR2 YSLEER, per germline. The CDR3 totals 17 residues. This chain's CDR3 is CASSQGSKGATNEKLFF. The DNA for the CDR3 is TGCGCCAGCAGCCAAGGGAGCAAGGGAGCAACTAATGAAAAACTGTTTTTT.

This rearrangement joins TRBV19 to TRBJ2-3; 7 bases fit TRBD1. Germline CDR1 LNHDA, CDR2 SQIVND (reference sequence). The CDR3 is made up of 14 amino acids. The J segment lost 6 bases and the V segment lost 6 bases, leaving 9 bases of the junction unmatched. CDR3 sequence: CASRTGPGMDTQYF. The DNA for the CDR3 is TGTGCCAGTAGGACAGGGCCCGGAATGGATACGCAGTATTTT.

With regard to this clonotype: A much more abundant neighbour one base away suggests this may be a read error. The rearrangement joins TRBV20-1 to TRBJ1-1; TRBD1 might be the D (6 bases). There are 16 residues in the CDR3. Germline V CDR1 and CDR2: DFQATT, SNEGSKA (reference sequence). Trimming took off 4 bases at V and 5 bases at J, with 23 bases between the two ends. The chain's CDR3 is CSATSLRGAVVTEAFF. The CDR3 DNA follows: TGCAGTGCTACATCTCTAAGGGGGGCGGTGGTGACTGAAGCTTTCTTT.

In this sample, this clonotype turned up a few times. V gene TRBV2 combines with J gene TRBJ2-3; D uncertain. Germline V gene lookup returns CDR1 SNHLY and CDR2 FYNNEI. The CDR3 is 12 amino acids. The V end was cut by 2 bases, the J end by 3 bases, with 3 bases between. The CDR3 loop reads CASSERTDTQYF. CDR3 in DNA: TGTGCCAGCAGTGAAAGGACAGATACGCAGTATTTT.

This clonotype showed up many times. This rearrangement joins TRBV7-2 to TRBJ2-3, with no clear D. Germline values: CDR1 SGHTA, CDR2 FQGNSA. This CDR3 contains 11 residues. V was shortened by 6 bases and J by 6 bases, with 7 bases between the two germline ends. As DNA, the CDR3 is TGTGCCAGCAGTCCTTTGGATACGCAGTATTTT. The encoded protein is CASSPLDTQYF.

This clonotype was counted only a few times. This chain connects TRBV6-7 to TRBJ1-2; D is perhaps TRBD1 (6 bases). TRBV6-7 is designated an ORF whose function remains uncertain. The V gene lost 7 bases and the J gene lost 4 bases, with 25 bases spanning the gap. The CDR3 consists of 17 residues. This CDR3 reads CASMFEPGTPCPYGYTF. The CDR3 DNA follows: TGTGCCAGCATGTTTGAACCCGGGACACCATGTCCCTATGGCTACACCTTC.

The sample holds many counts of this clonotype. The V call is TRBV4-1, the J call TRBJ2-1; 8 bases are shared with TRBD2. This CDR3 has 18 residues. The trim removed 0 bases at V and 1 base at J, leaving 8 bases unmatched. Germline lookup yields CDR1 MGHRA and CDR2 YSYEKL. The CDR3 region has the DNA TGCGCCAGCAGCCAAGATCTACGGGGGGGCCGATCCTACAATGAGCAGTTCTTC. Translating it yields CASSQDLRGGRSYNEQFF.

This clonotype was observed many times. This chain joins TRBV6-2 or TRBV6-3 and TRBJ2-7; TRBD1 agrees at 7 bases. The V gene's germline CDR1 is MNHEY and CDR2 SVGEGT. The CDR3 covers 12 residues. Losses at the gene ends were 4 bases for V and 4 bases for J; bases not matched to a gene: 1. CDR3 DNA: TGTGCCAGCAGTTGGACAGGATACGAGCAGTACGTC. Translating it yields CASSWTGYEQYV.

Many counts were recorded for this clonotype. J is TRBJ2-2 and V is TRBV7-3, with D possibly TRBD1 on 6 matching bases. Germline values: CDR1 SGHTA, CDR2 FQGTGA. Trimming shortened V by 1 base and J by 5 bases, and 14 bases separated the two germline ends. CDR3 size: 16 residues. CDR3 sequence (DNA): TGTGCCAGCAGCTTAATTCCCGCCAGGGGTACCGGGGAGCTGTTTTTT. Translation: CASSLIPARGTGELFF.

This clonotype was counted many times. The chain carries TRBV15 and TRBJ1-2; 8 bases align to TRBD1. Looked up from germline, CDR1 is LNHNV and CDR2 is YYDKDF (reference sequence). J lost 9 bases, V lost 8 bases, and 11 bases had no gene match. This CDR3 is 13 amino acids long. CDR3 region: CATRFQGAIRYTF. The CDR3 DNA is TGTGCCACCCGATTCCAGGGGGCTATACGCTACACCTTC.

A few counts support this clonotype. The chain is built from TRBV18 and TRBJ2-7; a possible D gene is TRBD1 (5 bases). Germline lookup yields CDR1 KGHSH and CDR2 LQKENI. Trimming took 6 bases from V and 2 from J, leaving 14 bases between them. The CDR3 is 14 amino acids. In DNA form, the CDR3 reads TGTGCCAGCTCCGCATCGACAGCTGCCTACGAGCAGTACGTC. As protein: CASSASTAAYEQYV.

The gene calls are TRBV11-2 and TRBJ2-7, with a tentative D call TRBD1 (6 bases). Trimming removed 5 bases at V and 3 bases at J, with 11 bases between. The germline CDR1 and CDR2 sequences are SGHAT and FQNNGV. This CDR3 comprises 13 residues. The CDR3 is CASSTQQGYEQYV. Here the CDR3 DNA reads TGTGCCAGCAGCACACAACAGGGCTACGAGCAGTACGTC.

The V call is TRBV7-6, the J call TRBJ2-2; 8 nucleotides match TRBD1. CDR1 is SGHVS and CDR2 is FNYEAQ in the germline V gene. V lost 5 bases to trimming and J lost 4 bases; unmatched junction nucleotides: 12. The CDR3 is 17 amino acids. The CDR3 loop is CASSPRGPGGVTGELFF. The CDR3 DNA is TGTGCCAGCAGCCCCCGGGGGCCAGGGGGCGTCACCGGGGAGCTGTTTTTT.

This clonotype turned up a few times. V and J are TRBV12-3 or TRBV12-4 and TRBJ2-5; D might be TRBD1 (6 bases). This CDR3 is 13 amino acids long. Trimming left V 6 bases short and J 5 bases short, with 13 bases between. CDR3 residues: CASRPGVRETQYF. CDR3 DNA sequence: TGTGCCAGCAGGCCAGGGGTTCGGGAGACCCAGTACTTC.

At least ten counts were recorded for this clonotype. The V gene is TRBV18, the J gene TRBJ2-7; the match to TRBD1 covers 8 bases. V was pared by 2 bases and J by 6 bases, with 0 bases of the junction left unmatched. CDR3 length: 12 residues. CDR1 and CDR2 from the germline V gene are KGHSH and LQKENI. The CDR3 nucleotides read TGTGCCAGCTCACCAGACAGGGGCGAGCAGTACGTC. Translated, it gives CASSPDRGEQYV.

There are many counts of this clonotype. The chain joins TRBV10-3 to TRBJ2-3; D not certain. V lost 6 bases and J 2 bases, leaving 12 bases between the germline ends. The CDR3 covers 14 residues. Germline V gene data show CDR1 as ENHRY and CDR2 as SYGVKD. The CDR3 nucleotides read TGTGCCATCAGGTCCCGGGCCAACACAGATACGCAGTATTTT. It is translated as CAIRSRANTDTQYF.

This clonotype was picked up a small number of times. This rearrangement joins TRBV30 to TRBJ1-1; possibly TRBD1 for D (5 bases). Germline loops: CDR1 GTSNPN, CDR2 SVGIG (reference sequence). The CDR3 is 14 amino acids. The V gene lost 3 bases and the J gene lost 3 bases, with 14 bases spanning the gap. The CDR3, as DNA: TGTGCCTGGAGCAAAGGGAGGGGTCACACTGAAGCTTTCTTT. The encoded protein is CAWSKGRGHTEAFF.

The chain carries TRBV7-3 and TRBJ2-3; 7 positions match TRBD2. Germline CDR1 is SGHTA and CDR2 is FQGTGA. The trim removed 3 bases at V and 2 bases at J, leaving 5 bases unmatched. The CDR3 loop spans 15 amino acids. CDR3 loop: CASSLGGGPTDTQYF. The CDR3 DNA is TGTGCCAGCAGCTTGGGGGGGGGACCCACAGATACGCAGTATTTT.